In this sample, the clone carrying this T cell receptor beta chain turned up many times. Antigen: not known. This entry belongs to a study of response to subunit inactivated influenza vaccine. The germline CDR1 and CDR2 sequences are LNHNV and YYDKDF (reference sequence). CDR3 length: 15 residues. V was cut by 0 bases and J by 1 base, with 7 bases left in between. TCRdb ran MiXCR on the RT-PCR reads and lists one entry per CDR3 protein. The top ten clones hold over 8.5% of a sample with a few hundred thousand distinct CDR3 sequences, about 14% of them seen once. Findings and limits, study-wide: Authors suggested each seasonal flu vaccination may recruit only limited numbers of new T cells.

The chain uses TRBV15 and TRBJ2-1; no reliable D call. Sequenced here: PBMCs from blood, sampled 12 days after vaccination. The receptor comes from a man aged 50 to 60 who received an inactivated influenza vaccine. The DNA of the CDR3 is TGTGCCACCAGCAGAGATAAGGGATCCTACAATGAGCAGTTCTTC. Its protein is CATSRDKGSYNEQFF.